The following is a T cell receptor beta chain sequence with its context. Germline V gene lookup returns CDR1 KGHSH and CDR2 LQKENI. CDR3 length: 14 residues. Trimming took 4 bases from V and 8 from J; bases not matched to a gene: 9. The data stem from a study of shared clonotypes between healthy human individuals. Sequencing of unsorted PBMC DNA was carried out using ten immunoSEQ deep assay plates. TCRdb's table, derived via immunoSEQ multiplex PCR, lists solely in-frame clones and lacks some. The sample lists fewer than 650,000 clones; 76% were seen once. The sample was PBMCs. The TCR originated in a middle-aged woman in good health. Some clones in this sample may be carry-over from other donors' samples. The chain combines TRBV18 with TRBJ1-2; 8 positions match TRBD1. The CDR3 bases are TGTGCCAGCTCACTCGGACAGGGCTCGGGCGGCTACACCTTC. Translating it yields CASSLGQGSGGYTF.